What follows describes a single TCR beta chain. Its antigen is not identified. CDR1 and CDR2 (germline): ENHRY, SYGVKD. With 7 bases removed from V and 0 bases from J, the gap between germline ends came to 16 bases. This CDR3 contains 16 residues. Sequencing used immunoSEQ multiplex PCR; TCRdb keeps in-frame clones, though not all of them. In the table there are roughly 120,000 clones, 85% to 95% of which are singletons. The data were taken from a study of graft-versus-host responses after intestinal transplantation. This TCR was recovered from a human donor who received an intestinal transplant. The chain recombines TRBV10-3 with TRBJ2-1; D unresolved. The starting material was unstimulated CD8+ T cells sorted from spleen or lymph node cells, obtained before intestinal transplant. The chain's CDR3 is CAITHEAEFSYNEQFF. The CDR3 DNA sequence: TGTGCCATCACCCATGAAGCCGAGTTCTCCTACAATGAGCAGTTCTTC.